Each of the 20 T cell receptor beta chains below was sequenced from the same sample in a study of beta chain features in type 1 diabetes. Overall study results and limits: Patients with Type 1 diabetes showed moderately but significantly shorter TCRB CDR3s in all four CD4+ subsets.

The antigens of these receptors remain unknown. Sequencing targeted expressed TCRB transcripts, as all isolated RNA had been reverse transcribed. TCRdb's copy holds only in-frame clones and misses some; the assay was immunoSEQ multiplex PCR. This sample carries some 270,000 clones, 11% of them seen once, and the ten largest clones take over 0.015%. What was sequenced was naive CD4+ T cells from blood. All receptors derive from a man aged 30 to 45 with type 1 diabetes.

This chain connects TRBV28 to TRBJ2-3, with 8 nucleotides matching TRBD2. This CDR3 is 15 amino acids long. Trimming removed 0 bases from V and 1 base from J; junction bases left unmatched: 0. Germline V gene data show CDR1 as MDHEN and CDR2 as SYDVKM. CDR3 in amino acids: CASSLWTSGTDTQYF. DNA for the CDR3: TGTGCCAGCAGTTTATGGACTAGCGGCACAGATACGCAGTATTTT.

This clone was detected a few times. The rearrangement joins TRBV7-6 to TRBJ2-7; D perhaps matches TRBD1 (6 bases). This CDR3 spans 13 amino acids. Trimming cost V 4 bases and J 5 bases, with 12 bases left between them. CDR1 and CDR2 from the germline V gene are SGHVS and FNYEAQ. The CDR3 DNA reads TGTGCCAGCAGCTGGGGGCACTCAGACGAGCAGTACTTC. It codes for CASSWGHSDEQYF.

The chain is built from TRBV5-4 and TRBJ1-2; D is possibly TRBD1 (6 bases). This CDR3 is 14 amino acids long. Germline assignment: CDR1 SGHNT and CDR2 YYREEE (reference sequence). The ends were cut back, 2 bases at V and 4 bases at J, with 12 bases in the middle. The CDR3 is CASSFAQGSYGYTF. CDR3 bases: TGTGCCAGCAGCTTTGCACAGGGAAGCTATGGCTACACCTTC.

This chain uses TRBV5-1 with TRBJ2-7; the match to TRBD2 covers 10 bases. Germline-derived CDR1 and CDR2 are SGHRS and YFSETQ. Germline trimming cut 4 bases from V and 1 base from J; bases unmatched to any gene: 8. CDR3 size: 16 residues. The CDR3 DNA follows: TGCGCCAGCAGCCCCTGGACTAGCGGTGCTTCCTACGAGCAGTACTTC. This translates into CASSPWTSGASYEQYF. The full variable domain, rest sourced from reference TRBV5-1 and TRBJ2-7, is KAGVTQTPRYLIKTRGQQVTLSCSPISGHRSVSWYQQTPGQGLQFLFEYFSETQRNKGNFPGRFSGRQFSNSRSEMNVSTLELGDSALYLCASSPWTSGASYEQYFGPGTRLTVT.

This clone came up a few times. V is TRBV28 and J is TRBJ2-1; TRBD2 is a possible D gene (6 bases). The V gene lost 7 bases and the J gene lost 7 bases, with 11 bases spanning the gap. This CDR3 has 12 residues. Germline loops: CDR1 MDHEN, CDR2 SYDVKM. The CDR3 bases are TGTGCCAGCACAGGGACTTATAATGAGCAGTTCTTC. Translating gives CASTGTYNEQFF.

The CDR3 protein is CASSRGQVLYNEQFF. As DNA, the CDR3 is TGTGCCAGCAGCCGTGGACAGGTTCTCTACAATGAGCAGTTCTTC. V is TRBV11-2 and J is TRBJ2-1; TRBD1 matches 7 bases. Trimming removed 5 bases from V and 3 bases from J; junction bases left unmatched: 7. The CDR3 runs to 15 residues. The germline V gene encodes CDR1 SGHAT and CDR2 FQNNGV.

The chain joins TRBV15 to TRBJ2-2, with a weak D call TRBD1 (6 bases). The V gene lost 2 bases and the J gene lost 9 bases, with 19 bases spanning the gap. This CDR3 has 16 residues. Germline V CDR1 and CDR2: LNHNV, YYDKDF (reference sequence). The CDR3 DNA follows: TGTGCCACCAGCAGACTTCCCGGGACACTTTCTCGGGAGCTGTTTTTT. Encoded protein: CATSRLPGTLSRELFF.

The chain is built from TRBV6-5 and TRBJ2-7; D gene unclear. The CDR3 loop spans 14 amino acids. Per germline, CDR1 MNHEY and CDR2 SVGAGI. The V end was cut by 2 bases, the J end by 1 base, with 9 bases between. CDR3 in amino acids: CASSYTASSYEQYF. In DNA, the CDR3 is TGTGCCAGCAGTTACACAGCCAGTTCCTACGAGCAGTACTTC.

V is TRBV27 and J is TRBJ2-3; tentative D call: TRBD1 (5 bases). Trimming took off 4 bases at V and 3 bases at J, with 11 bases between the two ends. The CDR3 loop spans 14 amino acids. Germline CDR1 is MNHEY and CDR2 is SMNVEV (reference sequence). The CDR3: CASSSSRVTDTQYF. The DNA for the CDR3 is TGTGCCAGCAGTTCGAGCAGGGTTACAGATACGCAGTATTTT.

This chain's CDR3 is CASSPHQLAGTDTQYF. For the CDR3, the DNA is TGTGCCAGCAGCCCCCACCAACTAGCGGGGACAGATACGCAGTATTTT. The chain uses TRBV9 and TRBJ2-3; 10 positions match TRBD2. The V and J ends lost 4 bases and 3 bases, in that order; junction bases with no gene match: 8. The CDR3 extends over 16 amino acids. Germline values: CDR1 SGDLS, CDR2 YYNGEE.

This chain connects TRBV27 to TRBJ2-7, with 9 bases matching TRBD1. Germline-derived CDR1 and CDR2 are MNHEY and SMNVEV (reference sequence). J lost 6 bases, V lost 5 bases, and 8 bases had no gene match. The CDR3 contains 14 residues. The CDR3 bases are TGTGCCAGCAGTGACCGGGACAGGGCGACCGAGCAGTACTTC. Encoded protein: CASSDRDRATEQYF.

The CDR3 protein is CASSFSEDTQYF. Here the CDR3 DNA reads TGTGCCAGCAGTTTCAGTGAAGATACGCAGTATTTT. J is TRBJ2-3 and V is TRBV25-1; the D is unclear. This CDR3 comprises 12 residues. The V gene lost 5 bases and the J gene lost 5 bases, with 8 bases spanning the gap. Germline values: CDR1 MGHDK, CDR2 SYGVNS.

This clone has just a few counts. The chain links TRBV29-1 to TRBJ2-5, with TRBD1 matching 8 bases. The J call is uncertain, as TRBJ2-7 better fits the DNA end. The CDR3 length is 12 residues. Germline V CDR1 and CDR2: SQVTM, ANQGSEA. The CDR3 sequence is CSVSDRAYEQYF. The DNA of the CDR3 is TGCAGCGTTTCGGACAGGGCTTACGAGCAGTACTTC.

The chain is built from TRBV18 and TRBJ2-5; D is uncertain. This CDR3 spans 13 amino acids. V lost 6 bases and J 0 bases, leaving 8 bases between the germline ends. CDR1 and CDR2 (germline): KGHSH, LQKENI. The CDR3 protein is CASSESDQETQYF. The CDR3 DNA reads TGTGCCAGCTCTGAGTCGGACCAAGAGACCCAGTACTTC. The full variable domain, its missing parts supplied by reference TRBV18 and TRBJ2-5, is NAGVMQNPRHLVRRRGQEARLRCSPMKGHSHVYWYRQLPEEGLKFMVYLQKENIIDESGMPKERFSAEFPKEGPSILRIQQVVRGDSAAYFCASSESDQETQYFGPGTRLLVL.

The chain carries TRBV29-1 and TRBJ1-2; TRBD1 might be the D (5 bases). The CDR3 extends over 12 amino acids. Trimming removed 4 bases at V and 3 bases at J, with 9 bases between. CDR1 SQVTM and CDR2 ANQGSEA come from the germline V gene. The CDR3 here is CSVVSGHYGYTF. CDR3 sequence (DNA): TGCAGCGTTGTGTCAGGGCACTATGGCTACACCTTC. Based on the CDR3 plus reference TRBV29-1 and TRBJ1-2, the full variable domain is SAVISQKPSRDICQRGTSLTIQCQVDSQVTMMFWYRQQPGQSLTLIATANQGSEATYESGFVIDKFPISRPNLTFSTLTVSNMSPEDSSIYLCSVVSGHYGYTFGSGTRLTVV.

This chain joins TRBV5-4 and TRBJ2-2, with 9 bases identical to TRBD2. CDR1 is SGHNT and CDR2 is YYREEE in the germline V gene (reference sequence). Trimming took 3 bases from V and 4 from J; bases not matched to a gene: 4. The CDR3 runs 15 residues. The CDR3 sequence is CASSSGLAPTGELFF. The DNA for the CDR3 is TGTGCCAGCAGCTCAGGACTAGCGCCCACCGGGGAGCTGTTTTTT. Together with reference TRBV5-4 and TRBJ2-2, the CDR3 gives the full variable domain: ETGVTQSPTHLIKTRGQQVTLRCSSQSGHNTVSWYQQALGQGPQFIFQYYREEENGRGNFPPRFSGLQFPNYSSELNVNALELDDSALYLCASSSGLAPTGELFFGEGSRLTVL.

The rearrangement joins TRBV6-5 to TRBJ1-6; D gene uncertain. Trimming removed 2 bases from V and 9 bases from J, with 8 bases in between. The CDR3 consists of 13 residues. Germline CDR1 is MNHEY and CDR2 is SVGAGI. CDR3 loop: CASSYKGASPLHF. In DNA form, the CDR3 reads TGTGCCAGCAGTTACAAAGGAGCTTCACCCCTCCACTTT.

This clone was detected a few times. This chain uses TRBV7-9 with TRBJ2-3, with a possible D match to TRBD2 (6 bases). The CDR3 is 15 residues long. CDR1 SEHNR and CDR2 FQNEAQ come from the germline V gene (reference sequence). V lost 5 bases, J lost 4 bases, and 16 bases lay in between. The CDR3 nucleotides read TGTGCCAGCAGCCTTACAGTGACTAGTCCAGATACGCAGTATTTT. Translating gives CASSLTVTSPDTQYF.

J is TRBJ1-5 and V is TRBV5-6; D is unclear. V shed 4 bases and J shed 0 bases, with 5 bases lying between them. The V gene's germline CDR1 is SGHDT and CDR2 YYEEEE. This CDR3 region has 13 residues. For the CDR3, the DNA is TGTGCCAGCAGCCGCGATAGCAATCAGCCCCAGCATTTT. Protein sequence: CASSRDSNQPQHF.

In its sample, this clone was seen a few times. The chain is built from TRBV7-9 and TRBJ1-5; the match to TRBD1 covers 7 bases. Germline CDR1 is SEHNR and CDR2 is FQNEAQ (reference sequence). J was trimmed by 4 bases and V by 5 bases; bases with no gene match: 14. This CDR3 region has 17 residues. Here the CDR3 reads CASSRARAGQMNQPQHF. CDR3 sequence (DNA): TGTGCCAGCAGCCGGGCCCGGGCGGGACAGATGAATCAGCCCCAGCATTTT.